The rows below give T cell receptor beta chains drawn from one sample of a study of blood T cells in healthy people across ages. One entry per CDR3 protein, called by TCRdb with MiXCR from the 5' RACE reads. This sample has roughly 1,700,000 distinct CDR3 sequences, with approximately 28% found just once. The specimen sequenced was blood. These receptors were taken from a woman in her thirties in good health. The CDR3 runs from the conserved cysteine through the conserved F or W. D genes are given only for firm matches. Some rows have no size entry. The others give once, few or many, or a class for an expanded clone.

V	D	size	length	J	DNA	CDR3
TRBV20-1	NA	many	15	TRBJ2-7	TGCAGTGCTAGAGCACAGCAGGGAGATTCCTACGAGCAGTACTTC	CSARAQQGDSYEQYF
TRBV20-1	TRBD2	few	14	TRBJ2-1	TGCAGTGCTAGGGGGCGGGGGGGCTTCAATGAGCAGTTCTTC	CSARGRGGFNEQFF
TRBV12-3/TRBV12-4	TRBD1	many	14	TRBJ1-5	TGTGCCAGCAGTTTTACAGGGGGCCAAGGGCCCCAGCATTTT	CASSFTGGQGPQHF
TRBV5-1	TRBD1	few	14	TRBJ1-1	TGCGCCAGCAGCCTACAGACAGGGGAAACTGAAGCTTTCTTT	CASSLQTGETEAFF
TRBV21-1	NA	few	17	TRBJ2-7	TGTGCCAGCAGCAATAGCCCCAAAGGGCGGAGTGGAAGCGAGCAGTACTTC	CASSNSPKGRSGSEQYF
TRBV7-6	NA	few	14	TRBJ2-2	TGTGCCAGCTGGGAGACGACCTCCCCCGGGGAGCTGTTTTTT	CASWETTSPGELFF
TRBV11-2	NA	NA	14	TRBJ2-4	TGTGCCAGCAGCTTCGAAGGATATGGGAGCATTCAGTACTTC	CASSFEGYGSIQYF
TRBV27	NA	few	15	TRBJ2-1	TGTGCCAGCAGCCTCAGGGAGAGCACCTACAATGAGCAGTTCTTC	CASSLRESTYNEQFF
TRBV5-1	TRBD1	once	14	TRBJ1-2	TGCGCCAGCAGCTTGGTTCAGGGGGCGGAAGGCTACACCTTC	CASSLVQGAEGYTF
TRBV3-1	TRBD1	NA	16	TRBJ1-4	TGTGCCAGCAGCCGTCGTCAGGGGGGTACTAATGAAAAACTGTTTTTT	CASSRRQGGTNEKLFF
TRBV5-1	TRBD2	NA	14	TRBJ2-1	TGCGCCAGCAGCTTGCTTAGCGGGAGGCATGAGCAGTTCTTC	CASSLLSGRHEQFF
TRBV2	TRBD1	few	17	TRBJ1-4	TGTGCCAGCAGTACAACCACCAGGGGGGCAGAAAACGAAAAACTGTTTTTT	CASSTTTRGAENEKLFF
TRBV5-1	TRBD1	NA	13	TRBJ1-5	TGCACCAGCAGCACAACAGGGGAAGGGGCCCAGCATTTT	CTSSTTGEGAQHF
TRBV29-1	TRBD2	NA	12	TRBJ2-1	TGCAGCGTTGAAGAGGCTAGCGGTGAGCAGTTCTTC	CSVEEASGEQFF
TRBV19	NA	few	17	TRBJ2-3	TGTGCCAGTAGTATAGCCCAGGGAGCCTATTCGTCAGATACGCAGTATTTT	CASSIAQGAYSSDTQYF
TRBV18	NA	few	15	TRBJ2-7	TGTGCCAGCTCACCCCGTCGGCATTCTTCCTACGAGCAGTACTTC	CASSPRRHSSYEQYF
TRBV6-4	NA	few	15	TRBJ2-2	TGTGCCAGCAGTGACGTTCGACAGGACACCGGGGAGCTGTTTTTT	CASSDVRQDTGELFF
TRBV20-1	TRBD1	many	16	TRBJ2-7	TGCAGTGCTAGAGATAACGGCCGGGACAGGTTCTACGAGCAGTACTTC	CSARDNGRDRFYEQYF
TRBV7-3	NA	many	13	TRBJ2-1	TGTGCCAGCAGCTCCCGGGACCACAATGAGCAGTTCTTC	CASSSRDHNEQFF
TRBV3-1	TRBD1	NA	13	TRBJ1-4	TGTGCCAGCAGCCCCGGGACAGAAGAAAAACTGTTTTTT	CASSPGTEEKLFF
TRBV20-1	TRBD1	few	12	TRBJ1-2	TGCAGTGCGAGACAGGGGCTAAGTGGCTACACCTTC	CSARQGLSGYTF
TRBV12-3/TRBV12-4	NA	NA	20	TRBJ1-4	TGTGCCAGCAGTTTAGGCGTCGGGCCAGGCCCTACCTTACGTAATGAAAAACTGTTTTTT	CASSLGVGPGPTLRNEKLFF
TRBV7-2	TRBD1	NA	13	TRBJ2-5	TGTGCCAGCACGACAGGGGGCCGGGAGACCCAGTACTTC	CASTTGGRETQYF
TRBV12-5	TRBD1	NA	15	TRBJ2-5	TGTGCTAGTGGTTTGGAGGGGGCGCCCCAAGAGACCCAGTACTTC	CASGLEGAPQETQYF
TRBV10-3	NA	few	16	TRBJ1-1	TGTGCCATCAGTGAGGGCCTCACCGGCCGTAACACTGAAGCTTTCTTT	CAISEGLTGRNTEAFF
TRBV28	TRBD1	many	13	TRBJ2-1	TGTGCCAGCACCTATTCGACAGGGCATGAGCAGTTCTTC	CASTYSTGHEQFF
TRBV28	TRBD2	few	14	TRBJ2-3	TGTGCCAGCAGGGATACTAGCGGGGCAGAGGTGCAGTATTTT	CASRDTSGAEVQYF
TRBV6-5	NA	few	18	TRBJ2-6	TGTGCCAGCAGTTACAACGAGGCCCTCTTTGCTGGGGCCAACGTCCTGACTTTC	CASSYNEALFAGANVLTF
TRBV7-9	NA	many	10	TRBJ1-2	TGTGCCAGCACCCCAAAAGGCTACACCTTC	CASTPKGYTF
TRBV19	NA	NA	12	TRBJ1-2	TGTGCCAGTAGTATGGGACTCTATGACTACACCTTC	CASSMGLYDYTF
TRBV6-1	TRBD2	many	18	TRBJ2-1	TGTGCCAGCAGTCCGAGTCTAGCGGGAGGAGGATCCTACAATGAGCAGTTCTTC	CASSPSLAGGGSYNEQFF
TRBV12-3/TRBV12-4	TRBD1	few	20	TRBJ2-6	TGTGCCAGCAGTGGCCTCGGGACAGGGCGCCCCCTTGCTGGGGCCAACGTCCTGACTTTC	CASSGLGTGRPLAGANVLTF
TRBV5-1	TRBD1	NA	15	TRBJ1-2	TGCGCCAGCAGCTTGGGGGGACAGCCGAACTATGGCTACACCTTC	CASSLGGQPNYGYTF
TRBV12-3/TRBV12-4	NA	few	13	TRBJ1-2	TGTGCCAGCAGTCCCCGGAGGGGGTACGACTACACCTTC	CASSPRRGYDYTF
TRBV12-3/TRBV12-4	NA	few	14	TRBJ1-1	TGTGCCAGCAGTGTCAGTGAATTAAACACTGAAGCTTTCTTT	CASSVSELNTEAFF
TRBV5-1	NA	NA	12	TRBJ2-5	TGCGCCAGCCGACCGACTGGGGAGACCCAGTACTTC	CASRPTGETQYF
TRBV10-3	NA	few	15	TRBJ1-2	TGTGCCACATGGCAGACCAATTCGGCGGACTATGGCTACACCTTC	CATWQTNSADYGYTF
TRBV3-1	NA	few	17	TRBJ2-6	TGTGCCAGCAGCCAGACGGAAGGTCGGTATGGGGCCAACGTCCTGACTTTC	CASSQTEGRYGANVLTF
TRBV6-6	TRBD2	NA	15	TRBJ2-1	TGTGCCAGCAGAGTCGGACTAGCGGGGGAAAATGAGCAGTTCTTC	CASRVGLAGENEQFF
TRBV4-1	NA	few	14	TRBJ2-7	TGCGCCAGCAGCTCTCGGGCCTTGATGAGGGGGCAGTACTTC	CASSSRALMRGQYF
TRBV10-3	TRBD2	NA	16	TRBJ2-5	TGTGCCATCAGTCCGGATAGGACTAGCGCGGACAATGAGCAGTACTTC	CAISPDRTSADNEQYF